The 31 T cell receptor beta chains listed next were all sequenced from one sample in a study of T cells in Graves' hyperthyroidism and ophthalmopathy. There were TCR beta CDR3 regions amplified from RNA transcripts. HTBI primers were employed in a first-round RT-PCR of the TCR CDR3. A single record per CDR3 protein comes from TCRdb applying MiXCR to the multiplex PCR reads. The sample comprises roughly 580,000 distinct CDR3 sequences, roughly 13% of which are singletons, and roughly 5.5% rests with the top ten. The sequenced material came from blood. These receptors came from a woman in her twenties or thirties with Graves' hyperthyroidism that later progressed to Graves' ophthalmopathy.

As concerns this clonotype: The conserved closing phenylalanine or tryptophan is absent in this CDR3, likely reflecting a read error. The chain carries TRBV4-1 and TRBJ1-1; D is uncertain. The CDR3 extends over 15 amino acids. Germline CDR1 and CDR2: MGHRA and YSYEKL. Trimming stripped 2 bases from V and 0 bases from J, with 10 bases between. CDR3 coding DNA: TGCGCCAGCAGCCAATCCGGGCTCCTGAACACTGAAGCTTTCCTT. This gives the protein CASSQSGLLNTEAFL.

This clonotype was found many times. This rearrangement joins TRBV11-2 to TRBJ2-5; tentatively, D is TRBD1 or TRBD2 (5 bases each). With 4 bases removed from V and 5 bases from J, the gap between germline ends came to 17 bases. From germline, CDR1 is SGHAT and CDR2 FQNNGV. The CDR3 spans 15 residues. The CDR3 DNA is TGTGCCAGCAGCTCGTCCGAGAGGGGTTGGGAGACCCAGTACTTC. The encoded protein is CASSSSERGWETQYF.

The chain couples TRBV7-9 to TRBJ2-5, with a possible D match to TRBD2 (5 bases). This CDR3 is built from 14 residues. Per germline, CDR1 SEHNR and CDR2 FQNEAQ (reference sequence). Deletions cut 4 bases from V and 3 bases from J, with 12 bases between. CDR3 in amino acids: CASSSLSGKETQYF. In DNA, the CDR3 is TGTGCCAGCAGCTCCCTGTCGGGAAAAGAGACCCAGTACTTC.

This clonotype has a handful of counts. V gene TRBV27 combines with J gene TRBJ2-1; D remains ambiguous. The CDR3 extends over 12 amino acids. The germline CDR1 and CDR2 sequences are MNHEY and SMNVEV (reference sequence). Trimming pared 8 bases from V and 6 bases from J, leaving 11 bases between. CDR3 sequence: CASGSSLNEQFF. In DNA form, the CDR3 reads TGTGCCAGCGGTAGTAGTCTCAATGAGCAGTTCTTC.

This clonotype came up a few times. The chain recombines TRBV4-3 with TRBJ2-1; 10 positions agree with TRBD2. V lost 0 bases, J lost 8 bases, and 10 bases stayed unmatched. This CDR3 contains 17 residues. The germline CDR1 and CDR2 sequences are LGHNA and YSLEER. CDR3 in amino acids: CASSQDMPSGSLHEQFF. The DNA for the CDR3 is TGCGCCAGCAGCCAAGATATGCCTAGCGGGAGTTTACATGAGCAGTTCTTC.

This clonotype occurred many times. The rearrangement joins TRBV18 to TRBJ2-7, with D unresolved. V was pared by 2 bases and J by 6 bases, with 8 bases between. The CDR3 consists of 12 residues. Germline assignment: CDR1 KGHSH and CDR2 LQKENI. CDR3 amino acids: CASSPDSGEQYF. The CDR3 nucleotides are TGTGCCAGCTCACCAGACTCGGGCGAGCAGTACTTC.

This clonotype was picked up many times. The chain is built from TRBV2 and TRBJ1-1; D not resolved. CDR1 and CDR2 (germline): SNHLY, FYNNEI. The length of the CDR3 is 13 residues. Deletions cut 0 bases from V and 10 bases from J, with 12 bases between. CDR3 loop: CASSEAQRTAAFF. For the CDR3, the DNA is TGTGCCAGCAGTGAAGCTCAAAGAACGGCAGCTTTCTTT.

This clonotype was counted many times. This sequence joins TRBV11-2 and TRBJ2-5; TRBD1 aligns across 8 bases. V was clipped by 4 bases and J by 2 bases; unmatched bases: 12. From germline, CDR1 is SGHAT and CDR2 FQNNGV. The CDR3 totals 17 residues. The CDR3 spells CASSSSAWTGKQETQYF. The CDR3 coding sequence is TGTGCCAGCAGCTCATCGGCCTGGACAGGGAAACAAGAGACCCAGTACTTC.

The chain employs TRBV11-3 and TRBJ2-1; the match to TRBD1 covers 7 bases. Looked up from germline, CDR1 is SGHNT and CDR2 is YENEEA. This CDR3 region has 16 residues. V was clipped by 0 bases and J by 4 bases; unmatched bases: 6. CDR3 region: CASSLDHGQAYNEQFF. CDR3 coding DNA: TGTGCCAGCAGCTTAGATCACGGACAGGCATACAATGAGCAGTTCTTC.

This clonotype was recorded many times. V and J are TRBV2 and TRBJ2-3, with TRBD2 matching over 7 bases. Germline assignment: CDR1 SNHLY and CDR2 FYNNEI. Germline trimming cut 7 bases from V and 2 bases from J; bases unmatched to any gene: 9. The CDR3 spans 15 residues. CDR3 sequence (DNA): TGTGCCAGCACCATCGGGCTAGCGGTCACAGATACGCAGTATTTT. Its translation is CASTIGLAVTDTQYF.

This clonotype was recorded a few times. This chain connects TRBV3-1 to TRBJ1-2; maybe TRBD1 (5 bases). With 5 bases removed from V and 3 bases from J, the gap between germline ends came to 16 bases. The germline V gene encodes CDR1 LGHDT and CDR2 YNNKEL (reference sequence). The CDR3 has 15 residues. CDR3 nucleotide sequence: TGTGCCAGCAGCGAAACAATCGGGACGGACTATGGCTACACCTTC. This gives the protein CASSETIGTDYGYTF. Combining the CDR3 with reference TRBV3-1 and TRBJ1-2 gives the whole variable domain DTAVSQTPKYLVTQMGNDKSIKCEQNLGHDTMYWYKQDSKKFLKIMFSYNNKELIINETVPNRFSPKSPDKAHLNLHINSLELGDSAVYFCASSETIGTDYGYTFGSGTRLTVV.

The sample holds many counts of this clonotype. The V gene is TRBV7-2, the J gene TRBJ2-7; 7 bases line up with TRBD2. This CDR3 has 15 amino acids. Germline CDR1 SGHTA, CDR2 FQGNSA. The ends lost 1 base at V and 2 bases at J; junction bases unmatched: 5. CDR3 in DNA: TGTGCCAGCAGCTTAGAAGCTAGCGGTCCCTACGAGCAGTACTTC. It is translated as CASSLEASGPYEQYF.

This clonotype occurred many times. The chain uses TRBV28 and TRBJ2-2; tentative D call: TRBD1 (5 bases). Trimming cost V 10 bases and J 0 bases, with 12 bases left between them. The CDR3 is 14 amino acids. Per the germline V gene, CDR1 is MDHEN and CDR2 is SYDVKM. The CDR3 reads CATFDRANTGELFF. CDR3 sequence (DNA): TGTGCCACCTTTGACAGAGCGAACACCGGGGAGCTGTTTTTT.

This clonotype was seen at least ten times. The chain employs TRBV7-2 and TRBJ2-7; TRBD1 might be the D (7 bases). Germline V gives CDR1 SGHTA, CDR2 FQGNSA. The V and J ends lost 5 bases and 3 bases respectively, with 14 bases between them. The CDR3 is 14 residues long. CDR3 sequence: CASSPEGAYYEQYF. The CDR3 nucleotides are TGTGCCAGCAGCCCGGAGGGGGCGTACTACGAGCAGTACTTC.

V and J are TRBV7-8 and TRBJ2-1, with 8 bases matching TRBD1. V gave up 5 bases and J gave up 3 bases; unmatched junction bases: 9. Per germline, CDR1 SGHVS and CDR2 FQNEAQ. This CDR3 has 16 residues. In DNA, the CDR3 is TGTGCCAGCAGCAACATCCGGGACAGGAGCTACAATGAGCAGTTCTTC. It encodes CASSNIRDRSYNEQFF.

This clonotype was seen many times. The CDR3 sequence: CASSAGTGGLNEQFF. Written as DNA, the CDR3 is TGTGCCAGCAGTGCCGGGACAGGGGGTCTCAATGAGCAGTTCTTC. The chain links TRBV27 to TRBJ2-1, with 11 bases fitting TRBD1. Germline values: CDR1 MNHEY, CDR2 SMNVEV (reference sequence). The V segment lost 5 bases and the J segment 6 bases; nucleotides outside the gene matches: 6. The CDR3 is 15 residues long.

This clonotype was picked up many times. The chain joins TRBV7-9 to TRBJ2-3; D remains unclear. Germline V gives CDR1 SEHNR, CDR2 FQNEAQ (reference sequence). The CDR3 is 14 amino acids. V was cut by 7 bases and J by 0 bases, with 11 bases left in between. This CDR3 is CASIMRHSTDTQYF. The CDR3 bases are TGTGCCAGCATCATGAGGCATAGCACAGATACGCAGTATTTT.

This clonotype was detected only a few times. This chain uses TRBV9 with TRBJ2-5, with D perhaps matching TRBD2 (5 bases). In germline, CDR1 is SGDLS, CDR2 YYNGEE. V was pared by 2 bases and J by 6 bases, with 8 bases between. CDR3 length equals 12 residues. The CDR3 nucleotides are TGTGCCAGCAGCGTGGACTTAAAGACCCAGTACTTC. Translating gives CASSVDLKTQYF. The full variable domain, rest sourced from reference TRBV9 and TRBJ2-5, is DSGVTQTPKHLITATGQRVTLRCSPRSGDLSVYWYQQSLDQGLQFLIQYYNGEERAKGNILERFSAQQFPDLHSELNLSSLELGDSALYFCASSVDLKTQYFGPGTRLLVL.

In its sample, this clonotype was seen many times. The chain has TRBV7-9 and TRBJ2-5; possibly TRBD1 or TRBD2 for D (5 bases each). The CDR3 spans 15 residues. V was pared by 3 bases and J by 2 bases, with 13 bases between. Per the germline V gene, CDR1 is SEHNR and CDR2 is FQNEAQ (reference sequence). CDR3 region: CASSFGPEGQETQYF. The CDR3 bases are TGTGCCAGCAGCTTTGGGCCTGAGGGGCAAGAGACCCAGTACTTC.

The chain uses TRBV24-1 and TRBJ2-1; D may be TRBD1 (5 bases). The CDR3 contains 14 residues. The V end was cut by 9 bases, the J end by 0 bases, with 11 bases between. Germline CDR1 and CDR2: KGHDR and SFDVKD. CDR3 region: CATGGANSYNEQFF. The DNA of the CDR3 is TGTGCCACCGGTGGGGCGAACTCCTACAATGAGCAGTTCTTC.

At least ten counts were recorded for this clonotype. CDR3 in amino acids: CASSPLFAGVTDTQYF. The CDR3 nucleotides read TGTGCCAGCAGTCCCCTTTTCGCGGGAGTCACAGATACGCAGTATTTT. The chain uses TRBV12-3 or TRBV12-4 and TRBJ2-3, with TRBD2 matching 7 bases. V was pared by 5 bases and J by 2 bases, with 10 bases of the junction left unmatched. This CDR3 spans 16 amino acids.

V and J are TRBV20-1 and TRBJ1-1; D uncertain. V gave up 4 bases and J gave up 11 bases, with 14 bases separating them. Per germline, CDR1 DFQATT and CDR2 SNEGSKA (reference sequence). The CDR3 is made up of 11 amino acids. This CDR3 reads CSAMWTEGAFF. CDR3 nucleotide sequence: TGCAGTGCTATGTGGACGGAGGGTGCTTTCTTT.

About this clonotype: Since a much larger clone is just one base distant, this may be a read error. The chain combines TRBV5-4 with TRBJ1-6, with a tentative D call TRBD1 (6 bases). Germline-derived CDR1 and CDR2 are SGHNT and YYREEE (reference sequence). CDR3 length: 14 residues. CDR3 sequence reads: CASSPEGGTSPFHF. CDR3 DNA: TGTGCCAGCAGTCCCGAGGGGGGGACTTCACCCTTCCACTTT.

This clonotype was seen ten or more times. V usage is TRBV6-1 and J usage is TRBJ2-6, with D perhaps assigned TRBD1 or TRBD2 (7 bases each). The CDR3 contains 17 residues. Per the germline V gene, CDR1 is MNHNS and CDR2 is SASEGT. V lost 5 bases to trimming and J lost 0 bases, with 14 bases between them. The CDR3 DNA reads TGTGCCAGCAGTCGGGACAGCGGGATCTCTGGGGCCAACGTCCTGACTTTC. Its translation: CASSRDSGISGANVLTF.

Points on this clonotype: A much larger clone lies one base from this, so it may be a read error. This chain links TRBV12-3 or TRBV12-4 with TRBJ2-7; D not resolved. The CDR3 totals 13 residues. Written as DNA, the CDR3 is TGTGGCAGCAGTTTGGGCAGTCTCTACGAGCAGTACTTC. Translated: CGSSLGSLYEQYF.

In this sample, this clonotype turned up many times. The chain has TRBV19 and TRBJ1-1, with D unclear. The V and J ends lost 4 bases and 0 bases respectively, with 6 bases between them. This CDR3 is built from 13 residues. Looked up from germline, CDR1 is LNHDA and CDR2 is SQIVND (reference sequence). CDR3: CASSTPLNTEAFF. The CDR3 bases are TGTGCCAGTAGTACACCTCTGAACACTGAAGCTTTCTTT.

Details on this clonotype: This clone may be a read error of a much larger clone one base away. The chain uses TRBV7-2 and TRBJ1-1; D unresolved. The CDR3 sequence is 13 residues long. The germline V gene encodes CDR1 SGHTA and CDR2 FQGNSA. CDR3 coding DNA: TGTGCCGCCGACCGTAGTCGGAACACTGAAGCTCTCTTT. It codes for CAADRSRNTEALF. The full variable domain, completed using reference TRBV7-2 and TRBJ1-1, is GAGVSQSPSNKVTEKGKDVELRCDPISGHTALYWYRQSLGQGLEFLIYFQGNSAPDKSGLPSDRFSAERTGGSVSTLTIQRTQQEDSAVYLCAADRSRNTEALFGQGTRLTVV.

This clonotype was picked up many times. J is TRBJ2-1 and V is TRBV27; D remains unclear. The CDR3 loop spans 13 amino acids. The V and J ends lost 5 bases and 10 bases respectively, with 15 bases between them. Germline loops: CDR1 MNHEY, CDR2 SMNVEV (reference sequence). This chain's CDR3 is CASSRGPVQEQFF. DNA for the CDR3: TGTGCCAGCAGTCGCGGCCCGGTCCAGGAGCAGTTCTTC.

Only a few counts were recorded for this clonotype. Here the CDR3 reads CSVVPGLIGGDTQYF. The CDR3 region has the DNA TGCAGCGTGGTACCGGGACTAATAGGGGGAGATACGCAGTATTTT. The chain recombines TRBV29-1 with TRBJ2-3; possibly TRBD2 for D (7 bases). This CDR3 contains 15 residues. V was trimmed by 6 bases and J by 5 bases, leaving 21 bases between them. CDR1 and CDR2 from the germline V gene are SQVTM and ANQGSEA.

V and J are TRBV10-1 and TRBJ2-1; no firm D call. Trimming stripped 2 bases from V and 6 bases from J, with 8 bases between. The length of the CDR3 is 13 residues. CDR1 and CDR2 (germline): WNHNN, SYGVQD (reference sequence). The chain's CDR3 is CASSETGGNEQFF. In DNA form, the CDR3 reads TGCGCCAGCAGTGAGACTGGTGGCAATGAGCAGTTCTTC.

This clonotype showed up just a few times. CDR3 protein: CSARDQAQSSYNEQFF. The CDR3 coding sequence is TGCAGTGCTAGAGATCAAGCCCAGTCGTCCTACAATGAGCAGTTCTTC. The chain joins TRBV20-1 to TRBJ2-1; unclear D gene. CDR3 length: 16 residues. Trimming stripped 0 bases from V and 1 base from J, with 13 bases between. Germline CDR1 reads DFQATT; CDR2 reads SNEGSKA (reference sequence).